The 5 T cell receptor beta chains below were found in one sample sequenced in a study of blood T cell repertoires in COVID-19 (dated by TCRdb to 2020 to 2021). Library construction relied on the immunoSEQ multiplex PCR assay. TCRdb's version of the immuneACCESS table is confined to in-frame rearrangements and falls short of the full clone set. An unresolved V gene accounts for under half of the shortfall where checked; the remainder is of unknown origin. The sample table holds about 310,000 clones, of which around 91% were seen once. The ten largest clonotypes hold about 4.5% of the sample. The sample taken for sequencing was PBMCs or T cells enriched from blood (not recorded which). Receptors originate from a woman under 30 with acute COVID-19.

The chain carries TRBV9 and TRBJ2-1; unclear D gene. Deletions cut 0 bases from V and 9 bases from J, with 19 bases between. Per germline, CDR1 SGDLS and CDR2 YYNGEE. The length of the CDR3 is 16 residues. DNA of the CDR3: TGTGCCAGCAGCGTAGAGAGGATGGTAAGATTTAGTGAGCAGTTCTTC. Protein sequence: CASSVERMVRFSEQFF. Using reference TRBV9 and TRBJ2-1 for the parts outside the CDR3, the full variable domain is DSGVTQTPKHLITATGQRVTLRCSPRSGDLSVYWYQQSLDQGLQFLIQYYNGEERAKGNILERFSAQQFPDLHSELNLSSLELGDSALYFCASSVERMVRFSEQFFGPGTRLTVL.

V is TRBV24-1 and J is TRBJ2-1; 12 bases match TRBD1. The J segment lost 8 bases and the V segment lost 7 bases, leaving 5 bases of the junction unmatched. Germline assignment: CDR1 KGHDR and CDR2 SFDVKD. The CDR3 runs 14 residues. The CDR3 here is CATRGTGGIDEQFF. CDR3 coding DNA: TGTGCCACCAGGGGGACAGGGGGCATCGATGAGCAGTTCTTC.

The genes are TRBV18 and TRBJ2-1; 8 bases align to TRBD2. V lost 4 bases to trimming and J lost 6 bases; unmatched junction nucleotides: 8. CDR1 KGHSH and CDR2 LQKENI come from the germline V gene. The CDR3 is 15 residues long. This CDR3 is CASSREREGRNEQFF. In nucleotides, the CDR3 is TGTGCCAGCTCACGGGAACGGGAGGGCCGCAATGAGCAGTTCTTC.

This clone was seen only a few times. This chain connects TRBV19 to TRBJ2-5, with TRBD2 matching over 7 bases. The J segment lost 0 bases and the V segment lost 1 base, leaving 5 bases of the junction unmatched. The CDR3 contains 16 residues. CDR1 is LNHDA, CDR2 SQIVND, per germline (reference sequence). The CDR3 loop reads CASSIGLAAYQETQYF. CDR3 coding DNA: TGTGCCAGTAGTATAGGACTAGCCGCGTACCAAGAGACCCAGTACTTC.

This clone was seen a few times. CDR3: CAISETGDTEAFF. DNA for the CDR3: TGTGCCATCAGTGAAACCGGGGACACTGAAGCTTTCTTT. The chain links TRBV10-3 to TRBJ1-1; D is uncertain. Deletions cut 3 bases from V and 3 bases from J, with 8 bases between. This CDR3 contains 13 residues. Per germline, CDR1 ENHRY and CDR2 SYGVKD.